These 3 T cell receptor beta chains originate from one sample sequenced in a study of early T cells in non-severe SARS-CoV-2 infection. MiXCR, applied by TCRdb to the 5' RACE reads, yields one record per CDR3 protein. This table has 90,000 to 130,000 distinct CDR3 sequences, roughly 13% appearing once. Sequenced here: whole blood, sampled at baseline. These receptors originate from an adult who was a healthcare worker with PCR-confirmed SARS-CoV-2 infection or an uninfected control (not recorded which).

This clonotype came up many times. This rearrangement joins TRBV4-1 to TRBJ2-1, with 7 bases identical to TRBD2. The CDR3 covers 17 residues. The V segment lost 1 base and the J segment 3 bases; nucleotides outside the gene matches: 9. Germline V gene data show CDR1 as MGHRA and CDR2 as YSYEKL. The CDR3 reads CASSQGPRGRNYNEQFF. CDR3 DNA: TGCGCCAGCAGCCAAGGGCCGCGGGGGAGAAACTACAATGAGCAGTTCTTC.

The J gene is TRBJ1-6, the V gene TRBV7-9; D gene uncertain. The CDR3 has 11 residues. Trimming took off 1 base at V and 8 bases at J, with 0 bases between the two ends. Germline V lookup: CDR1 SEHNR, CDR2 FQNEAQ (reference sequence). CDR3 amino acids: CASSLDSPLHF. The CDR3 coding sequence is TGTGCCAGCAGCTTAGATTCACCCCTCCACTTT.

This clonotype appeared many times. The chain combines TRBV18 with TRBJ1-2, with unresolved D. Germline loops: CDR1 KGHSH, CDR2 LQKENI. The CDR3 is 13 amino acids. Trimming stripped 3 bases from V and 4 bases from J, with 9 bases between. The CDR3 DNA reads as TGTGCCAGCTCACCCTCCGCCACCTATGGCTACACCTTC. Its protein is CASSPSATYGYTF.